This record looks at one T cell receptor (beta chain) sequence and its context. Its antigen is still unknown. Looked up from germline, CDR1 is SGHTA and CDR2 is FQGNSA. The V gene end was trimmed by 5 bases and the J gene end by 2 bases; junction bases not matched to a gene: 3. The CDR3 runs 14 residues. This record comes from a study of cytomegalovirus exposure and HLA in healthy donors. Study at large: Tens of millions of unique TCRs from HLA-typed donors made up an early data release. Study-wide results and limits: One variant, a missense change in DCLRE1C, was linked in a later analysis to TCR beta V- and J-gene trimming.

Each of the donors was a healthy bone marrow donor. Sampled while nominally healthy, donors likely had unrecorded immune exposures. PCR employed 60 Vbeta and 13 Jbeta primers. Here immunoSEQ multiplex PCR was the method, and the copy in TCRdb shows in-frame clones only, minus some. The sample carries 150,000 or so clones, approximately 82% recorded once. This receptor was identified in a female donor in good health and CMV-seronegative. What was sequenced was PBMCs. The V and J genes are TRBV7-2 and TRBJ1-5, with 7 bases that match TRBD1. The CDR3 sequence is CASSVTGGNQPQHF. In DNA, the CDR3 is TGTGCCAGCAGCGTTACAGGGGGCAATCAGCCCCAGCATTTT.